What follows is one T cell receptor beta chain and its context. Its specificity is not known. This may stem from a read error, because a much larger clone lies one nucleotide away. No treatment had been given to any patient before thyroid surgery. The germline V gene encodes CDR1 LNHDA and CDR2 SQIVND (reference sequence). The CDR3 loop spans 17 amino acids. Authors' methods: Clinicopathological groups of papillary thyroid cancer showed CDR3 differences that were used to build a distant-metastasis classifier. TCRdb re-called the PCR reads with MiXCR. TCRdb's processing, not the authors', yielded these V and J calls. The top ten clones hold roughly 10% of a sample with approximately 90,000 clones, less than 10% of them seen once. The sample is drawn from a study of metastatic and nonmetastatic thyroid tumors. Study-level background: Both malignant and benign thyroid patients supplied peripheral blood and tumor or nodule tissue samples, across which the repertoires of these patients were then compared. Findings and caveats of the study: Patients with malignant thyroid tumors reportedly had significantly higher TCR beta diversity than those with benign nodules, in blood and tumor.

The source material was blood. The chain combines TRBV19 with TRBJ2-6; tentatively, D is TRBD2 (5 bases). This clonotype originated in a female donor with papillary thyroid cancer or a benign thyroid nodule (not recorded which). Some clones in this sample may be carry-over from other donors' samples. This chain's CDR3 is CAISRERGSSGANVLTF. CDR3 in DNA: TGTGCCATTAGTAGAGAACGGGGAAGCTCTGGGGCCAACGTCCTGACTTTC.